The clone carrying this T cell receptor beta chain has at least ten counts. These data belong to a study of early T cells in non-severe SARS-CoV-2 infection. About the research overall: RNA in bulk from unsorted whole blood was sequenced, and chains were unpaired.

The ends lost 0 bases at V and 8 bases at J; junction bases unmatched: 5. Germline lookup yields CDR1 SGHRS and CDR2 YFSETQ. The CDR3 sequence is 15 residues long. Researchers tagged individual cDNA molecules with unique molecular identifiers. In TCRdb, the 5' RACE reads were re-called with MiXCR into one record per CDR3 protein. Of about 48,000 distinct CDR3 sequences listed, approximately 6% are singletons. The receptor was derived from an adult who was a healthcare worker with PCR-confirmed SARS-CoV-2 infection or an uninfected control (not recorded which). The V gene is TRBV5-1, the J gene TRBJ2-3; 11 bases are shared with TRBD2. Sequenced material: whole blood, taken at baseline. The CDR3, as DNA: TGCGCCAGCAGCTTGGACCTAGCGGGAGGAAGTACGCAGTATTTT. Its protein product is CASSLDLAGGSTQYF.